This T cell receptor (beta chain) came from a study of PD-L1 blockade in urothelial cancer. The time point is: peripheral blood 6 weeks after treatment start. Germline lookup yields CDR1 MNHNS and CDR2 SASEGT. This CDR3 spans 12 amino acids. V shed 8 bases, J shed 5 bases, and the junction held 4 bases outside the gene matches. Synthetic analogs of TCR templates were spiked into every PCR. Produced via immunoSEQ multiplex PCR; TCRdb's table is partial and in-frame only. The sample shows more than 90,000 clones, about 91% of them seen only once. This TCR came from a man aged 55 to 70 with urothelial cancer. The starting material was PBMCs, obtained around atezolizumab (anti-PD-L1) treatment. This sequence joins TRBV6-1 and TRBJ2-5; 8 bases match TRBD1. In DNA form, the CDR3 reads TGTGCCAGCGATTCAGGGGGCGAGACCCAGTACTTC. Residues: CASDSGGETQYF.